This T cell receptor (beta chain) was identified in a study of cytomegalovirus exposure and HLA in healthy donors. The study, taken as a whole, reports: Later analysis associated a missense DCLRE1C variant with TCR beta V- and J-gene trimming.

CDR3 length: 16 amino acids. V dropped 0 bases and J dropped 2; count of bases not matched to a gene: 4. Germline CDR1 MNHEY, CDR2 SVGAGI. With regard to this clone: Its antigen is currently unknown.

13 Jbeta primers and 60 Vbeta primers were used for the PCR. The protocol was immunoSEQ multiplex PCR, while the TCRdb copy is restricted to in-frame clones and leaves out a portion. The top ten clones hold around 2% of a sample with roughly 110,000 clones, 81% of them seen once. This cohort consisted of healthy bone marrow donors. Material: PBMCs. The chain is built from TRBV6-5 and TRBJ2-5; 9 nucleotides line up with TRBD2. The clonotype originates from a man aged 25 to 45 in good health and CMV-seronegative. CDR3: CASSYSATSGQETQYF. The CDR3 nucleotides read TGTGCCAGCAGTTACTCGGCGACTAGCGGTCAAGAGACCCAGTACTTC.